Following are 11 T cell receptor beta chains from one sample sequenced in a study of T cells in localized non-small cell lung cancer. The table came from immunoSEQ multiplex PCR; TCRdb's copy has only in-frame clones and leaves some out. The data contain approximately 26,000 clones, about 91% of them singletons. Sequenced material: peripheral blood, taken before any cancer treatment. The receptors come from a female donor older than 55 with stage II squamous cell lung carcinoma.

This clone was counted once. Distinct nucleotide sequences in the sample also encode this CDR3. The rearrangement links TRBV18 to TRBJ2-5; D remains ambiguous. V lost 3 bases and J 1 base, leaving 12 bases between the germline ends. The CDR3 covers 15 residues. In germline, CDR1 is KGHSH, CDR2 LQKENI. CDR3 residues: CASSPRSQFQETQYF. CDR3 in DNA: TGTGCCAGCTCACCGCGCTCTCAGTTCCAAGAGACCCAGTACTTC.

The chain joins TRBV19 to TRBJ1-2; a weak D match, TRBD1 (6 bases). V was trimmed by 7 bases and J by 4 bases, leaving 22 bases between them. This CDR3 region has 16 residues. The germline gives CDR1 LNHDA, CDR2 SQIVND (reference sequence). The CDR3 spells CASTPKGGTIAYGYTF. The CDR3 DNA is TGTGCCAGTACCCCAAAGGGGGGAACCATCGCCTATGGCTACACCTTC.

The CDR3: CASSLRTSGSTETQYF. The CDR3 nucleotides read TGTGCCAGCAGCTTACGGACTAGCGGGAGCACTGAGACCCAGTACTTC. The V and J genes are TRBV11-3 and TRBJ2-5; 13 bases are a match to TRBD2. After removal of 2 bases from V and 5 bases from J, the junction contained 5 bases not matched to a gene. Germline-derived CDR1 and CDR2 are SGHNT and YENEEA. This CDR3 spans 16 amino acids.

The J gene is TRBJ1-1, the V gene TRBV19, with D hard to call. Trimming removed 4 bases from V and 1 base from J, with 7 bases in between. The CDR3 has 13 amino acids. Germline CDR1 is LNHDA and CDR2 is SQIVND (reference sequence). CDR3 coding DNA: TGTGCCAGTAGTAGGTCGGCGAACACTGAAGCTTTCTTT. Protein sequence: CASSRSANTEAFF.

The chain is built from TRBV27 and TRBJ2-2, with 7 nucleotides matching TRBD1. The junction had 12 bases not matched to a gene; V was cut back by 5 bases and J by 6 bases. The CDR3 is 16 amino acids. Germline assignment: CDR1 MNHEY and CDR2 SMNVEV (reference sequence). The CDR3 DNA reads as TGTGCCAGCAGTCGTCCCGGGACAGTCAGCTCCGGGGAGCTGTTTTTT. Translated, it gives CASSRPGTVSSGELFF.

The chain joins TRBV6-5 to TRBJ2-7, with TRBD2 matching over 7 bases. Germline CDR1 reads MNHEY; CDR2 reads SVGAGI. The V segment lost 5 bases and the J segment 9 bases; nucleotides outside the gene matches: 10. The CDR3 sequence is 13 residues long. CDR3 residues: CASSRQSPGGQYF. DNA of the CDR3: TGTGCCAGCAGTAGGCAGTCCCCGGGGGGGCAGTACTTC.

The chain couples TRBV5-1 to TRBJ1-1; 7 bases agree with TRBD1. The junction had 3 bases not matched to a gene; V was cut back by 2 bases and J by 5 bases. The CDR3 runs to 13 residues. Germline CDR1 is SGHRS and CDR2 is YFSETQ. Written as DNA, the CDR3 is TGCGCCAGCAGCTTCCAGGGGGGGACTGAAGCTTTCTTT. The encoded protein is CASSFQGGTEAFF.

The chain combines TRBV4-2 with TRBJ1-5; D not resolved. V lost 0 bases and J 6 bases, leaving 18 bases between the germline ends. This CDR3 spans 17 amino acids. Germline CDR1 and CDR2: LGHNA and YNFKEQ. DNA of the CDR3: TGTGCCAGCAGCCAAGACCCGGGAGGCGGCATCGGTCAGCCCCAGCATTTT. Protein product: CASSQDPGGGIGQPQHF.

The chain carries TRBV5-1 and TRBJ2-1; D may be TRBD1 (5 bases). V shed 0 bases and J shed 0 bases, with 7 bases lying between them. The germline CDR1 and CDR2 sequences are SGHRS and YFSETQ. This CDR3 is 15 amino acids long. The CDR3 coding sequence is TGCGCCAGCAGCTTGGAAGGGGACTCCTACAATGAGCAGTTCTTC. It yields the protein CASSLEGDSYNEQFF.

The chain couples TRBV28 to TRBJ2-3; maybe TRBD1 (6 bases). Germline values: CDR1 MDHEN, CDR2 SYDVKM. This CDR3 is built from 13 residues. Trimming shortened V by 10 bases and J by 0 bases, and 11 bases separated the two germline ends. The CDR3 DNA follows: TGTGCCACGCCAGGGGACAGCACAGATACGCAGTATTTT. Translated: CATPGDSTDTQYF.

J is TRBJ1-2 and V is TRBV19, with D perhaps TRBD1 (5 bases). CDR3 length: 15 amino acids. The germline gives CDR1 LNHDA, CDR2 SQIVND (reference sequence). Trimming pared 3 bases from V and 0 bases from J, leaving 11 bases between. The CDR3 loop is CASSIGAGPNYGYTF. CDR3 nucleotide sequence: TGTGCCAGTAGTATTGGAGCAGGGCCTAACTATGGCTACACCTTC.